This T cell receptor (beta chain) stems from a study of blood T cell repertoires in COVID-19. Study-wide context: COVID-19 samples from acute and convalescent phases originated in the United States, Italy and Spain. In each case, the material was cDNA or gDNA derived from T cells, B-cell-depleted T cells, or PBMCs.

Per the authors' pipeline: Scientists estimated how many nucleated cells there were by amplifying reference gene primers. Data came from immunoSEQ multiplex PCR; TCRdb stores just in-frame clones and leaves some out. V and J calls and clone size come straight from that table; D and trimming were deduced from the DNA. The repertoire holds some 100,000 clones, with about 91% as singletons. Germline CDR1 and CDR2: LNHDA and SQIVND (reference sequence). The CDR3 spans 18 residues. Trimming at V came to 1 base and at J to 0 bases, leaving 9 bases not matched to a gene. The sample consisted of peripheral blood. The clonotype was recovered from a human donor with active COVID-19. The donor label of this sample is uncertain. The chain joins TRBV19 to TRBJ2-3; 8 nucleotides agree with TRBD2. For the CDR3, the DNA is TGTGCCAGTAGTATAGCGACTAGCGCGTCTACTAGCACAGATACGCAGTATTTT. Amino acid sequence: CASSIATSASTSTDTQYF.